This T cell receptor (beta chain) was observed in a study of blood T cell repertoires in COVID-19. Clones were sequenced by immunoSEQ multiplex PCR, and TCRdb holds only the in-frame ones, with some missing. The profile covers 130,000 to 150,000 clones, with 80% to 90% appearing a single time and approximately 0.98% taken by the ten largest. This CDR3 is built from 20 residues. The ends were cut back, 0 bases at V and 0 bases at J, with 24 bases in the middle. Germline CDR1 MNHEY, CDR2 SMNVEV (reference sequence). The sequence came from a woman between 50 and 59 years old with acute or convalescent COVID-19. The rearrangement joins TRBV27 to TRBJ2-7, with TRBD1 as a possible D gene (5 bases). Source material: peripheral blood. The CDR3 loop is CASSLSPSTDSLADSYEQYF. The DNA for the CDR3 is TGTGCCAGCAGTTTATCCCCTTCAACTGACAGTCTCGCCGACTCCTACGAGCAGTACTTC.